The rows below give T cell receptor beta chains drawn from one sample of a study of OX40 agonist ivuxolimab in advanced cancers. TCRdb's table, derived via immunoSEQ multiplex PCR, lists solely in-frame clones and lacks some. This table holds tens of thousands of clones, more than 75% found once. The sample consisted of CD4+ or CD8+ T cells sorted from blood, taken in a trial of the OX40 agonist ivuxolimab. All receptors come from an adult with an advanced solid tumor such as melanoma, head and neck, liver or kidney cancer. Both conserved end residues are part of each CDR3. D genes are given only for firm matches. Some rows mark clone size as missing; the rest say once, few, many or name a class of expanded clone.

clone size: -; V gene: TRBV13; D gene: TRBD2; J gene: TRBJ2-3; CDR3 protein: CASSSGTSGGVSHHLTDTQYF; CDR3 DNA: TGTGCCAGCAGCTCAGGGACTAGCGGGGGGGTCTCGCACCACCTCACAGATACGCAGTATTTT
clone size: -; V gene: TRBV28; D gene: -; J gene: TRBJ1-3; CDR3 protein: CASLDPSGNTIYF; CDR3 DNA: TGTGCCAGCCTGGATCCCTCTGGAAACACCATATATTTT
clone size: -; V gene: TRBV7-3; D gene: -; J gene: TRBJ1-1; CDR3 protein: CASSLQQGPNTEAFF; CDR3 DNA: TGTGCCAGCAGCTTACAACAGGGTCCGAACACTGAAGCTTTCTTT
clone size: once; V gene: TRBV20-1; D gene: -; J gene: TRBJ2-2; CDR3 protein: CSAGERGELFF; CDR3 DNA: TGCAGTGCTGGAGAGCGGGGGGAGCTGTTTTTT
clone size: -; V gene: TRBV19; D gene: -; J gene: TRBJ2-7; CDR3 protein: CASSVDSQQTYEQYF; CDR3 DNA: TGTGCCAGTAGTGTGGACAGCCAACAAACCTACGAGCAGTACTTC
clone size: -; V gene: TRBV7-9; D gene: -; J gene: TRBJ1-2; CDR3 protein: CASSIDAGGYTF; CDR3 DNA: TGTGCCAGCAGCATCGACGCGGGCGGCTACACCTTC
clone size: -; V gene: TRBV6-6; D gene: -; J gene: TRBJ1-6; CDR3 protein: CASAAAYNSPLHF; CDR3 DNA: TGTGCCAGCGCGGCGGCCTATAATTCACCCCTCCACTTT
clone size: -; V gene: TRBV6-6; D gene: -; J gene: TRBJ1-1; CDR3 protein: CATSDTKNTEAFF; CDR3 DNA: TGTGCCACCTCAGATACTAAGAACACTGAAGCTTTCTTT
clone size: -; V gene: TRBV6-6; D gene: -; J gene: TRBJ1-1; CDR3 protein: CASSSQHGGQAFF; CDR3 DNA: TGTGCCAGCAGTTCCCAACATGGAGGCCAAGCTTTCTTT
clone size: -; V gene: TRBV9; D gene: TRBD1; J gene: TRBJ2-7; CDR3 protein: CASSRGQTEQYF; CDR3 DNA: TGTGCCAGCAGCCGGGGACAGACCGAGCAGTACTTC
clone size: once; V gene: TRBV25-1; D gene: -; J gene: TRBJ2-3; CDR3 protein: CASRGTGRAGTDTQYF; CDR3 DNA: TGTGCCAGCAGGGGCACCGGAAGGGCTGGCACAGATACGCAGTATTTT
clone size: -; V gene: TRBV11-2; D gene: -; J gene: TRBJ2-1; CDR3 protein: CASSRTGSYNEQFF; CDR3 DNA: TGTGCCAGCAGCAGGACGGGCTCCTACAATGAGCAGTTCTTC
clone size: -; V gene: TRBV2; D gene: TRBD2; J gene: TRBJ2-3; CDR3 protein: CASKGLAGAVDTQYF; CDR3 DNA: TGTGCCAGCAAGGGACTAGCGGGGGCCGTAGATACGCAGTATTTT
clone size: -; V gene: TRBV18; D gene: TRBD1; J gene: TRBJ1-1; CDR3 protein: CASSPPSGTVNTEAFF; CDR3 DNA: TGTGCCAGCTCACCACCGTCTGGGACAGTGAACACTGAAGCTTTCTTT
clone size: -; V gene: TRBV6-5; D gene: -; J gene: TRBJ2-1; CDR3 protein: CASSYSGIDSLGEQFF; CDR3 DNA: TGTGCCAGCAGTTACTCGGGCATAGACTCCTTAGGAGAGCAGTTCTTC
clone size: once; V gene: TRBV19; D gene: -; J gene: TRBJ1-1; CDR3 protein: CASSLTGDGSTEAFF; CDR3 DNA: TGTGCCAGTAGTTTAACCGGGGACGGGAGCACTGAAGCTTTCTTT
clone size: -; V gene: TRBV5-6; D gene: -; J gene: TRBJ1-2; CDR3 protein: CASSLLGRNYGYTF; CDR3 DNA: TGTGCCAGCAGCTTGCTCGGGAGGAACTATGGCTACACCTTC
clone size: -; V gene: TRBV6-5; D gene: TRBD1; J gene: TRBJ1-2; CDR3 protein: CACLGQGEGYTF; CDR3 DNA: TGTGCCTGCCTGGGGCAGGGGGAGGGCTACACCTTC
clone size: -; V gene: TRBV19; D gene: TRBD1; J gene: TRBJ1-2; CDR3 protein: CASSPQFTGGYGYTF; CDR3 DNA: TGTGCCAGTAGTCCCCAATTTACAGGGGGATATGGCTACACCTTC
clone size: -; V gene: TRBV10-1; D gene: -; J gene: TRBJ1-5; CDR3 protein: CASSFSGDQPQHF; CDR3 DNA: TGCGCCAGCAGTTTTAGTGGAGATCAGCCCCAGCATTTT
clone size: -; V gene: TRBV19; D gene: -; J gene: TRBJ2-5; CDR3 protein: CASSSRHGGPRETQYF; CDR3 DNA: TGTGCCAGTAGTTCGAGACACGGAGGACCAAGGGAGACCCAGTACTTC
clone size: -; V gene: TRBV4-1; D gene: -; J gene: TRBJ2-7; CDR3 protein: CASSRGFSYEQYF; CDR3 DNA: TGCGCCAGCAGCCGGGGATTCTCCTACGAGCAGTACTTC
clone size: -; V gene: TRBV5-1; D gene: -; J gene: TRBJ2-3; CDR3 protein: CASSRWKDSTDTQYF; CDR3 DNA: TGCGCCAGCAGCCGGTGGAAGGATAGCACAGATACGCAGTATTTT
clone size: few; V gene: TRBV5-1; D gene: TRBD1; J gene: TRBJ2-1; CDR3 protein: CASSSRDRASNEQFF; CDR3 DNA: TGCGCCAGCAGCTCGCGGGACAGGGCATCCAATGAGCAGTTCTTC
clone size: -; V gene: TRBV5-1; D gene: TRBD2; J gene: TRBJ2-1; CDR3 protein: CASSWETSGATSYNEQFF; CDR3 DNA: TGCGCCAGCAGCTGGGAGACTAGCGGGGCTACTTCCTACAATGAGCAGTTCTTC
clone size: -; V gene: TRBV12-5; D gene: TRBD1; J gene: TRBJ1-4; CDR3 protein: CASGLGRTGPAVGEKLFF; CDR3 DNA: TGTGCTAGTGGTTTAGGACGGACAGGCCCAGCGGTTGGCGAAAAACTGTTTTTT
clone size: -; V gene: TRBV7-2; D gene: -; J gene: TRBJ1-3; CDR3 protein: CASSSWPSSSGNTIYF; CDR3 DNA: TGTGCCAGCAGCTCCTGGCCTTCATCCTCTGGAAACACCATATATTTT
clone size: -; V gene: TRBV6-5; D gene: -; J gene: TRBJ1-5; CDR3 protein: CASSYNQPQHF; CDR3 DNA: TGTGCCAGCAGTTACAATCAGCCCCAGCATTTT
clone size: -; V gene: TRBV6-9; D gene: -; J gene: TRBJ2-3; CDR3 protein: CASSWAGPDTQYF; CDR3 DNA: TGTGCCAGCTCCTGGGCGGGGCCAGATACGCAGTATTTT
clone size: -; V gene: TRBV21-1; D gene: -; J gene: TRBJ2-3; CDR3 protein: CASSKLQAGSGGLDTQYF; CDR3 DNA: TGTGCCAGCAGCAAACTCCAGGCGGGTAGCGGGGGTTTAGATACGCAGTATTTT
clone size: -; V gene: TRBV2; D gene: TRBD1; J gene: TRBJ1-4; CDR3 protein: CASSSGTGAPNEKLFF; CDR3 DNA: TGTGCCAGCAGTTCCGGGACAGGGGCGCCTAATGAAAAACTGTTTTTT
clone size: -; V gene: TRBV29-1; D gene: -; J gene: TRBJ2-7; CDR3 protein: CSVRVGVGYEQYF; CDR3 DNA: TGCAGCGTTCGTGTCGGGGTAGGGTACGAGCAGTACTTC
clone size: few; V gene: TRBV7-9; D gene: -; J gene: TRBJ1-1; CDR3 protein: CASSVRVSEAFF; CDR3 DNA: TGTGCCAGCAGCGTCAGGGTCTCTGAAGCTTTCTTT
clone size: -; V gene: TRBV6-1; D gene: TRBD2; J gene: TRBJ2-7; CDR3 protein: CASIQGRGTYEQYF; CDR3 DNA: TGTGCCAGCATCCAAGGGCGGGGGACCTACGAGCAGTACTTC
clone size: -; V gene: TRBV7-2; D gene: TRBD1; J gene: TRBJ1-2; CDR3 protein: CASSSRQGGSIGYTF; CDR3 DNA: TGTGCCAGCAGCAGCAGACAGGGCGGGAGTATTGGCTACACCTTC
clone size: -; V gene: TRBV11-2; D gene: -; J gene: TRBJ2-7; CDR3 protein: CASSPYGGHYEQYF; CDR3 DNA: TGTGCCAGCAGCCCCTATGGGGGGCACTACGAGCAGTACTTC
clone size: once; V gene: TRBV6-5; D gene: -; J gene: TRBJ2-3; CDR3 protein: CASSFRQSTDTQYF; CDR3 DNA: TGTGCCAGCAGTTTTAGGCAAAGCACAGATACGCAGTATTTT
clone size: -; V gene: TRBV10-3; D gene: TRBD1; J gene: TRBJ1-2; CDR3 protein: CAISESGQNYGYTF; CDR3 DNA: TGTGCCATCAGTGAGTCGGGACAGAACTATGGCTACACCTTC
clone size: once; V gene: TRBV2; D gene: -; J gene: TRBJ1-1; CDR3 protein: CASSDWGYTEAFF; CDR3 DNA: TGTGCCAGCAGTGACTGGGGCTACACTGAAGCTTTCTTT
clone size: -; V gene: TRBV7-6; D gene: TRBD2; J gene: TRBJ2-1; CDR3 protein: CASSGGEGSYNEQFF; CDR3 DNA: TGTGCCAGCAGCGGAGGGGAGGGTTCCTACAATGAGCAGTTCTTC
clone size: -; V gene: TRBV7-2; D gene: TRBD1; J gene: TRBJ2-4; CDR3 protein: CASSRDRSGGIQYF; CDR3 DNA: TGTGCCAGCAGCCGGGACAGGTCTGGAGGCATTCAGTACTTC
clone size: -; V gene: TRBV5-1; D gene: -; J gene: TRBJ1-4; CDR3 protein: CASSLVSAGGEKLFF; CDR3 DNA: TGCGCCAGCAGCTTGGTTTCGGCGGGAGGTGAAAAACTGTTTTTT
clone size: -; V gene: TRBV7-2; D gene: -; J gene: TRBJ2-5; CDR3 protein: CASSQQGWETQYF; CDR3 DNA: TGTGCCAGCAGCCAACAGGGTTGGGAGACCCAGTACTTC
clone size: few; V gene: TRBV5-1; D gene: TRBD1; J gene: TRBJ1-2; CDR3 protein: CASSSGTELYGYTF; CDR3 DNA: TGCGCCAGCAGCTCGGGGACAGAACTATATGGCTACACCTTC
clone size: once; V gene: TRBV19; D gene: TRBD1; J gene: TRBJ1-5; CDR3 protein: CATRQGTSNQPQHF; CDR3 DNA: TGTGCCACCCGACAGGGAACAAGCAATCAGCCCCAGCATTTT